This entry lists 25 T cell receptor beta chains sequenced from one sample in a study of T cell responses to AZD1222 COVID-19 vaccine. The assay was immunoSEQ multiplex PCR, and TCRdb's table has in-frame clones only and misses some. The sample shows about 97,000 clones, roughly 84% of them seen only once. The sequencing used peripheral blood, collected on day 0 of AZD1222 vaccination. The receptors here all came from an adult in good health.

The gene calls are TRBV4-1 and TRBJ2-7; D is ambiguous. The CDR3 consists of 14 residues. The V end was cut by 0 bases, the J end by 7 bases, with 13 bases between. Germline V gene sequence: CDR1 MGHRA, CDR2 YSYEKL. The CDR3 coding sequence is TGCGCCAGCAGCCAAGATGGTGGTGCCTGGGAGCAGTACTTC. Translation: CASSQDGGAWEQYF.

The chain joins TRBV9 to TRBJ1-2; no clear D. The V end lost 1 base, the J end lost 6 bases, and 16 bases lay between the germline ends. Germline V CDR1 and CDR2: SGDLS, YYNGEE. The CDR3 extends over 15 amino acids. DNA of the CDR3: TGTGCCAGCAGCGTAACGGGAGGGATTGGGGATGGCTACACCTTC. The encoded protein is CASSVTGGIGDGYTF.

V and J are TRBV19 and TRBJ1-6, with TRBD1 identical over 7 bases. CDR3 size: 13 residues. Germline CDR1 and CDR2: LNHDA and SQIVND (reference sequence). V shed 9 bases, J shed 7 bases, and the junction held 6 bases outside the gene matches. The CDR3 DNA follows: TGTGCCAGCGTGGGACAGCAGAATTCACCCCTCCACTTT. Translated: CASVGQQNSPLHF.

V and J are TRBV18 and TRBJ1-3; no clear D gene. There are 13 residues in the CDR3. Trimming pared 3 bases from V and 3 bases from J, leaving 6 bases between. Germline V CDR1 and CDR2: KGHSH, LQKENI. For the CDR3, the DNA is TGTGCCAGCTCACCGACCGATGGAAACACCATATATTTT. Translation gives CASSPTDGNTIYF.

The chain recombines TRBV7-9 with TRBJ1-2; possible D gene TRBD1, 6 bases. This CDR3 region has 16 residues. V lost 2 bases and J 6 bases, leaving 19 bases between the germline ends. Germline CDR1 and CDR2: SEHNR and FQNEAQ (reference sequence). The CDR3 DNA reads TGTGCCAGCAGCTTACTGGCAGGGGAGGTTTTGAATGGCTACACCTTC. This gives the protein CASSLLAGEVLNGYTF.

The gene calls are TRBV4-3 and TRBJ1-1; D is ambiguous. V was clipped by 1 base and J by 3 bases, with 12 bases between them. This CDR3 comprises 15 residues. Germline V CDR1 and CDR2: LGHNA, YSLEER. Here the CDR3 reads CASSQGARWDTEAFF. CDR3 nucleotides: TGCGCCAGCAGCCAAGGGGCGCGGTGGGACACTGAAGCTTTCTTT.

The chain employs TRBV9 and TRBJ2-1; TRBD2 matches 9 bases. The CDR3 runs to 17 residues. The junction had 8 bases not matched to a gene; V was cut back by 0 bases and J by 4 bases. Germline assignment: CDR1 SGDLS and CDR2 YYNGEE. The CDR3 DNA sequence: TGTGCCAGCAGCGTAGTTGGTAGCGGGGGACCTTACAATGAGCAGTTCTTC. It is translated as CASSVVGSGGPYNEQFF.

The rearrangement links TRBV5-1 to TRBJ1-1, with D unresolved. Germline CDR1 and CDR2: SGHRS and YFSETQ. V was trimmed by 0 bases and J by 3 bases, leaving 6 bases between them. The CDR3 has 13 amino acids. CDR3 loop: CASSLVPDTEAFF. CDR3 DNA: TGCGCCAGCAGCTTGGTTCCGGACACTGAAGCTTTCTTT.

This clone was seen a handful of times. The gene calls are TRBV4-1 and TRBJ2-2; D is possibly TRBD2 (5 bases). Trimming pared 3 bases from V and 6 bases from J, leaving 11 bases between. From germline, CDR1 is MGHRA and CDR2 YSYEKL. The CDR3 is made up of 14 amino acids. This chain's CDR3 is CASSHRGLSGELFF. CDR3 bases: TGCGCCAGCAGCCACCGAGGACTGTCCGGGGAGCTGTTTTTT.

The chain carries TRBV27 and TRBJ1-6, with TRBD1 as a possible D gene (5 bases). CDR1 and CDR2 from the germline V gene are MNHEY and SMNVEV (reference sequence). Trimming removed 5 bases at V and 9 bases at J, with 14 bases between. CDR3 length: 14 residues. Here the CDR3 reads CASSLTRGLSPLHF. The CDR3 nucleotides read TGTGCCAGCAGTCTCACGCGGGGCCTTTCACCCCTCCACTTT.

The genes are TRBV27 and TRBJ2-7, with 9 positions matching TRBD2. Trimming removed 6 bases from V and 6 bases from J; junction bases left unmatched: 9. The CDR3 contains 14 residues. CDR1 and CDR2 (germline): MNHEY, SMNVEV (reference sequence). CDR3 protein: CASSPGTSHSEQYF. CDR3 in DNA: TGTGCCAGCAGCCCCGGGACTAGCCATAGCGAGCAGTACTTC.

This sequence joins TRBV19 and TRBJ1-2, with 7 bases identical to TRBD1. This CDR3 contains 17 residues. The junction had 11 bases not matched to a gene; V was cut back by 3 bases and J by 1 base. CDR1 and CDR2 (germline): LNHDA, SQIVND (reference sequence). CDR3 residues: CASSIKGQPPFNYGYTF. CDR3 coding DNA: TGTGCCAGTAGTATCAAGGGACAGCCGCCCTTTAACTATGGCTACACCTTC.

The CDR3 DNA reads as TGTGCCACCATAATCAGGGGTAATGAAAAACTGTTTTTT. Protein sequence: CATIIRGNEKLFF. The chain uses TRBV30 and TRBJ1-4; the D gene is possibly TRBD1 (6 bases). This CDR3 comprises 13 residues. V was trimmed by 8 bases and J by 4 bases, leaving 14 bases between them. Germline lookup yields CDR1 GTSNPN and CDR2 SVGIG (reference sequence).

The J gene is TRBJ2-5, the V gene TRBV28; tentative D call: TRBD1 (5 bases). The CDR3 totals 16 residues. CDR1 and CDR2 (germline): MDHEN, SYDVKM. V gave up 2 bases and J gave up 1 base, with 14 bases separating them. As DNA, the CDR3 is TGTGCCAGCAGTTTAGATTTTCAGGGTCCCCAAGAGACCCAGTACTTC. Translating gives CASSLDFQGPQETQYF. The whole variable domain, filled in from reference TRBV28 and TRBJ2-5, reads DVKVTQSSRYLVKRTGEKVFLECVQDMDHENMFWYRQDPGLGLRLIYFSYDVKMKEKGDIPEGYSVSREKKERFSLILESASTNQTSMYLCASSLDFQGPQETQYFGPGTRLLVL.

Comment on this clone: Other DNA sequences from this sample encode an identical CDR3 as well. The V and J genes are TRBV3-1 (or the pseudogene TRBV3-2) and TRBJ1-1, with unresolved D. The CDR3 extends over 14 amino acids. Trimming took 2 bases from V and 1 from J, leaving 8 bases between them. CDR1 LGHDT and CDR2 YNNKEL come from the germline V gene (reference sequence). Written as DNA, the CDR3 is TGTGCCAGCAGCCAACAGACGCAGAACACTGAAGCTTTCTTT. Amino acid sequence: CASSQQTQNTEAFF.

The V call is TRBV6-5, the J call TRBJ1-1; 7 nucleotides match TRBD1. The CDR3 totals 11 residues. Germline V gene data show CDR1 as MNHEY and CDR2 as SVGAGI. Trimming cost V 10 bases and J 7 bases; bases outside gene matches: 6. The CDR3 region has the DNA TGTGCCATGACATCAGGGGGTGAAGCTTTCTTT. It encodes CAMTSGGEAFF.

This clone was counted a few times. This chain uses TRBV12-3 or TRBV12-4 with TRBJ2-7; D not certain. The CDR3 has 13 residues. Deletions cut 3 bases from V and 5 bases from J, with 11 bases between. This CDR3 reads CASSLKGGHEQYF. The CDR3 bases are TGTGCCAGCAGTTTGAAGGGCGGACACGAGCAGTACTTC.

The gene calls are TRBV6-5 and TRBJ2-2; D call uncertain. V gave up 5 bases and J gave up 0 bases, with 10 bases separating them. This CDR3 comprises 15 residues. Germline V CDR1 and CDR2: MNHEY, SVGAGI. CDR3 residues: CASSPRTANTGELFF. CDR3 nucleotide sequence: TGTGCCAGCAGTCCCCGGACGGCGAACACCGGGGAGCTGTTTTTT.

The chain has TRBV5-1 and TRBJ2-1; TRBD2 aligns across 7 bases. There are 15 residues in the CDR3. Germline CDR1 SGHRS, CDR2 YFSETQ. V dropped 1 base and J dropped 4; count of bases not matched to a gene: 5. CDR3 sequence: CASSLTPGGYNEQFF. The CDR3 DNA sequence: TGCGCCAGCAGCTTGACCCCGGGGGGATACAATGAGCAGTTCTTC.

The CDR3 protein is CAISVVSNQPQHF. CDR3 DNA sequence: TGTGCCATCAGTGTGGTAAGCAATCAGCCCCAGCATTTT. This chain connects TRBV10-3 to TRBJ1-5; D is unresolved. CDR1 ENHRY and CDR2 SYGVKD come from the germline V gene. The V end lost 4 bases, the J end lost 1 base, and 5 bases lay between the germline ends. This CDR3 comprises 13 residues.

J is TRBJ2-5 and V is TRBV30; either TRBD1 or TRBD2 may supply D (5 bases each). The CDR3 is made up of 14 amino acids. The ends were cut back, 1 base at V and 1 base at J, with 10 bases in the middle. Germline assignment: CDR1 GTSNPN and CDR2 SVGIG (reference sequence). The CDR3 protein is CAWSARDGQETQYF. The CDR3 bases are TGTGCCTGGAGTGCTCGGGACGGCCAAGAGACCCAGTACTTC.

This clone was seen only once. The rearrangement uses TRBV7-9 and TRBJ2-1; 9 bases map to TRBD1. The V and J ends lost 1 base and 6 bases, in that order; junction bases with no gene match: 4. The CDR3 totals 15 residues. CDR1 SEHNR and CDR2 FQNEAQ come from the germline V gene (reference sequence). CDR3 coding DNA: TGTGCCAGCAGCTTAGGGGACAGGGAGAGCAATGAGCAGTTCTTC. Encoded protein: CASSLGDRESNEQFF.

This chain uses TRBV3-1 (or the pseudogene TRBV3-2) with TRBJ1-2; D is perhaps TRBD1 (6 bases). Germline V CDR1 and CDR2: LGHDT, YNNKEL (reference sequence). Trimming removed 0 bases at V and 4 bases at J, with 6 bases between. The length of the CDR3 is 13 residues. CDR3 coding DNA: TGTGCCAGCAGCCAAGAAGGGGGCTATGGCTACACCTTC. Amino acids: CASSQEGGYGYTF.

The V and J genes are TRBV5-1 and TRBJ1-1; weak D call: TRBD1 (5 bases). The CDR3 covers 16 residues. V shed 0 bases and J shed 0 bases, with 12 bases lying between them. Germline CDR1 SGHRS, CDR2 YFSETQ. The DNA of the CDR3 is TGCGCCAGCAGCTTGGGGGGGTATCGGTTGAACACTGAAGCTTTCTTT. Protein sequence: CASSLGGYRLNTEAFF.

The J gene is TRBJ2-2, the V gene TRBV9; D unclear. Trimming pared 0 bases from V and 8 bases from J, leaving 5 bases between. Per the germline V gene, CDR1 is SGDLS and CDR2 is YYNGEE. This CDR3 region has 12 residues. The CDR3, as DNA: TGTGCCAGCAGCGTAGTGGCTGGGGAGCTGTTTTTT. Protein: CASSVVAGELFF.